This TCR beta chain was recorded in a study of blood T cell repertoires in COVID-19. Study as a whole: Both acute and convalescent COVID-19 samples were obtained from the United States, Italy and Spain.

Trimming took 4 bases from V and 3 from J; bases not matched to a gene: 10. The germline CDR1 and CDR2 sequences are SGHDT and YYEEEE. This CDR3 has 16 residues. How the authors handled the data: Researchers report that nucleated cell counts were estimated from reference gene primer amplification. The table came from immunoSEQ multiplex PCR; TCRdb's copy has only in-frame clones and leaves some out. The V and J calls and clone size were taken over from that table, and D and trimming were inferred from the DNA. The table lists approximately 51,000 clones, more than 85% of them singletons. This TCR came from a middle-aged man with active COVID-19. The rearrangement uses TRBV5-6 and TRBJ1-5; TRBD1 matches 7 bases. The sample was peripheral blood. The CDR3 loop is CASSKNSRGYNQPQHF. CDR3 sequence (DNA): TGTGCCAGCAGCAAAAATTCCAGGGGGTACAATCAGCCCCAGCATTTT. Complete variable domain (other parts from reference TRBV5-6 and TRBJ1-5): DAGVTQSPTHLIKTRGQQVTLRCSPKSGHDTVSWYQQALGQGPQFIFQYYEEEERQRGNFPDRFSGHQFPNYSSELNVNALLLGDSALYLCASSKNSRGYNQPQHFGDGTRLSIL.